This entry lists 28 T cell receptor beta chains sequenced from one sample in a study of T cell repertoires in cytomegalovirus infection. TCRdb used MiXCR to reprocess the reads, holding one entry per CDR3 protein. This table holds 150,000 to 200,000 distinct CDR3 sequences, approximately 30% found once. Input material: PBMCs. Receptors were obtained from a human donor in good health (CMV status not recorded). Some clones in this sample may be carry-over from other donors' samples.

This clonotype has just a few counts. The DNA of the CDR3 is TGTGCCAGCAGCTTATCATCGGGAAACTACGAGCAGTACTTC. Translation gives CASSLSSGNYEQYF. This rearrangement joins TRBV7-6 to TRBJ2-7, with D perhaps matching TRBD2 (5 bases). V lost 2 bases and J lost 3, with 11 bases in between. Germline V gives CDR1 SGHVS, CDR2 FNYEAQ. This CDR3 is built from 14 residues.

The chain has TRBV12-3 or TRBV12-4 and TRBJ2-4; possible D gene TRBD1, 6 bases. Between the trimmed V and J ends, which lost 6 bases and 6 bases, there was a span of 15 bases. This CDR3 region has 14 residues. The CDR3 DNA sequence: TGTGCCAGCAGCCGAGGGGGAACGGGAAACATTCAGTACTTC. Translation gives CASSRGGTGNIQYF.

This clonotype came up a few times. The chain couples TRBV6-6 to TRBJ1-2; 7 nucleotides agree with TRBD1. This CDR3 region has 13 residues. CDR1 is MNHNY, CDR2 SVGAGI, per germline (reference sequence). V lost 6 bases to trimming and J lost 4 bases; unmatched junction nucleotides: 5. Here the CDR3 DNA reads TGTGCCAGCAGCCAAGACAGGGCCTATGGCTACACCTTC. The encoded protein is CASSQDRAYGYTF.

This clonotype appeared a few times. This chain joins TRBV14 and TRBJ2-7; D remains ambiguous. The length of the CDR3 is 14 residues. Trimming took 1 base from V and 1 from J, leaving 8 bases between them. Germline CDR1 reads SGHDN; CDR2 reads FVKESK. The DNA of the CDR3 is TGTGCCAGCAGCCAAGTGGGAAGGTCCTACGAGCAGTACTTC. It is translated as CASSQVGRSYEQYF.

The J gene is TRBJ2-4, the V gene TRBV5-1; tentatively, D is TRBD1 or TRBD2 (5 bases each). From germline, CDR1 is SGHRS and CDR2 YFSETQ. The length of the CDR3 is 15 residues. V was clipped by 2 bases and J by 15 bases, with 24 bases between them. CDR3 amino acids: CASSLLQDRGTERYF. The CDR3, as DNA: TGCGCCAGCAGCTTACTCCAGGACCGAGGGACCGAACGGTACTTC.

On this clonotype itself: Possible read error: a much larger clone is one base away. This chain connects TRBV7-8 to TRBJ1-1; possibly TRBD1 for D (5 bases). The CDR3 loop spans 15 amino acids. From germline, CDR1 is SGHVS and CDR2 FQNEAQ. V dropped 1 base and J dropped 7 bases, with 16 bases sitting between them. This CDR3 is CASSLGGRQYIEAFF. The CDR3, as DNA: TGTGCCAGCAGCTTAGGGGGCAGACAGTACATTGAAGCTTTCTTT.

This clonotype was detected many times. This chain links TRBV11-2 with TRBJ2-3; 7 bases are shared with TRBD2. Germline loops: CDR1 SGHAT, CDR2 FQNNGV. This CDR3 region has 18 residues. J gave up 2 bases and V 2 bases, and 13 bases lay outside the gene matches. This CDR3 is CASSLSPLPGLHTDTQYF. Written as DNA, the CDR3 is TGTGCCAGCAGCTTATCCCCACTCCCGGGACTACACACAGATACGCAGTATTTT.

This clonotype was recorded a few times. The V call is TRBV7-8, the J call TRBJ2-1; 8 nucleotides match TRBD1. The V and J ends lost 3 bases and 10 bases, in that order; junction bases with no gene match: 8. CDR1 SGHVS and CDR2 FQNEAQ come from the germline V gene. The CDR3 has 14 amino acids. In DNA form, the CDR3 reads TGTGCCAGCAGCTTCCGGGACAGGAGGTCAGAGCAGTTCTTC. Translated, it gives CASSFRDRRSEQFF.

V gene TRBV6-2 or TRBV6-3 combines with J gene TRBJ2-7; no clear D. Looked up from germline, CDR1 is MNHEY and CDR2 is SVGEGT. Trimming removed 6 bases at V and 3 bases at J, with 18 bases between. This CDR3 spans 15 amino acids. The CDR3 DNA follows: TGTGCCAGCAGATCAGGCTTTGGGGATCACTACGAGCAGTACTTC. Translated, it gives CASRSGFGDHYEQYF.

This clonotype occurred many times. The chain links TRBV6-1 to TRBJ1-1; a possible D gene is TRBD1 (5 bases). CDR1 is MNHNS, CDR2 SASEGT, per germline. V was trimmed by 10 bases and J by 3 bases, leaving 15 bases between them. CDR3 length equals 13 residues. CDR3 nucleotide sequence: TGTGCCACCTTCGGAGGGGCGCACACTGAAGCTTTCTTT. Translated: CATFGGAHTEAFF.

The chain is built from TRBV11-3 and TRBJ2-7, with D perhaps matching TRBD1 (5 bases). The CDR3 has 15 amino acids. Trimming stripped 0 bases from V and 5 bases from J, with 14 bases between. Germline V gives CDR1 SGHNT, CDR2 YENEEA. CDR3 nucleotides: TGTGCCAGCAGCTTAGACTCGACAGACACTGACGAGCAGTACTTC. Protein product: CASSLDSTDTDEQYF.

CDR3 region: CASSWAATSYEQYF. CDR3 DNA sequence: TGTGCCAGCAGTTGGGCCGCTACATCCTACGAGCAGTACTTC. The J gene is TRBJ2-7, the V gene TRBV6-5, with unresolved D. Germline CDR1 and CDR2: MNHEY and SVGAGI. The CDR3 runs to 14 residues. Trimming removed 4 bases at V and 1 base at J, with 11 bases between.

The chain links TRBV7-9 to TRBJ2-7; a weak D match, TRBD1 (6 bases). This CDR3 has 14 amino acids. Germline V gene lookup returns CDR1 SEHNR and CDR2 FQNEAQ (reference sequence). Trimming shortened V by 6 bases and J by 1 base, and 13 bases separated the two germline ends. CDR3 DNA sequence: TGTGCCAGCAGGGTACAGGGTGAGTCCTACGAGCAGTACTTC. Translated: CASRVQGESYEQYF.

Details on this clonotype: A much larger clone differs from this one at a single base, so this may be a read error. The rearrangement joins TRBV15 to TRBJ1-4; the D is unclear. Germline V lookup: CDR1 LNHNV, CDR2 YYDKDF (reference sequence). The CDR3 covers 15 residues. The CDR3 reads CATSTAGATDEKLFF. CDR3 in DNA: TGTGCCACCAGCACTGCAGGAGCAACTGATGAAAAACTGTTTTTT.

This chain joins TRBV15 and TRBJ1-1; D gene ambiguous. Germline V gives CDR1 LNHNV, CDR2 YYDKDF (reference sequence). V lost 0 bases and J lost 1, with 6 bases in between. The CDR3 totals 14 residues. The CDR3 nucleotides read TGTGCCACCAGCAGAGAGTACGGGAACACTGAAGCTTTCTTT. Encoded protein: CATSREYGNTEAFF. The whole variable domain, remainder taken from reference TRBV15 and TRBJ1-1, is DAMVIQNPRYQVTQFGKPVTLSCSQTLNHNVMYWYQQKSSQAPKLLFHYYDKDFNNEADTPDNFQSRRPNTSFCFLDIRSPGLGDTAMYLCATSREYGNTEAFFGQGTRLTVV.

The chain links TRBV29-1 to TRBJ1-1; D ambiguous. This CDR3 is built from 11 residues. V lost 6 bases to trimming and J lost 1 base, with 6 bases between them. Germline CDR1 reads SQVTM; CDR2 reads ANQGSEA. This CDR3 reads CSVAPNTEAFF. DNA for the CDR3: TGCAGCGTAGCTCCGAACACTGAAGCTTTCTTT.

This chain joins TRBV20-1 and TRBJ1-5, with 8 bases matching TRBD1. This CDR3 is 15 amino acids long. CDR1 and CDR2 from the germline V gene are DFQATT and SNEGSKA (reference sequence). V dropped 6 bases and J dropped 0; count of bases not matched to a gene: 7. The chain's CDR3 is CSAGDRGYSNQPQHF. The CDR3 bases are TGCAGTGCAGGAGACAGGGGATATAGCAATCAGCCCCAGCATTTT.

The table lists this clonotype with a few counts. V gene TRBV7-2 combines with J gene TRBJ2-7; D call uncertain. The CDR3 is 16 residues long. V lost 4 bases and J 0 bases, leaving 16 bases between the germline ends. CDR1 is SGHTA and CDR2 is FQGNSA in the germline V gene. The CDR3 region has the DNA TGTGCCAGCAGCTCTAGACTCCTCCTCAGCTCCTACGAGCAGTACTTC. Amino acids: CASSSRLLLSSYEQYF. Looking up the rest from reference TRBV7-2 and TRBJ2-7 gives the full variable domain: GAGVSQSPSNKVTEKGKDVELRCDPISGHTALYWYRQSLGQGLEFLIYFQGNSAPDKSGLPSDRFSAERTGGSVSTLTIQRTQQEDSAVYLCASSSRLLLSSYEQYFGPGTRLTVT.

This clonotype was seen repeatedly, ten times or more. The chain links TRBV10-3 to TRBJ2-3, with 9 bases aligning to TRBD2. Germline V gene sequence: CDR1 ENHRY, CDR2 SYGVKD. CDR3 length: 15 amino acids. With V trimmed by 10 bases and J by 5 bases, 13 bases remained unmatched. The CDR3 loop reads CARSWSAGGKDTQYF. The CDR3 nucleotides are TGTGCCAGGTCTTGGTCAGCGGGGGGTAAAGATACGCAGTATTTT.

The chain recombines TRBV2 with TRBJ1-5; D gene uncertain. CDR1 is SNHLY, CDR2 FYNNEI, per germline. V lost 4 bases, J lost 4 bases, and 14 bases lay in between. The CDR3 contains 15 residues. The CDR3 is CASSVYRATNQPQHF. The CDR3 coding sequence is TGTGCCAGCAGTGTATACAGAGCTACTAATCAGCCCCAGCATTTT.

The V call is TRBV5-1, the J call TRBJ2-3, with TRBD1 as a possible D gene (7 bases). The V end lost 7 bases, the J end lost 3 bases, and 15 bases lay between the germline ends. The germline V gene has CDR1 SGHRS and CDR2 YFSETQ. CDR3 length equals 14 residues. CDR3 region: CASLRGQTTDTQYF. CDR3 nucleotide sequence: TGCGCCAGCCTGCGGGGACAGACTACAGATACGCAGTATTTT.

This clonotype was detected only a few times. The chain is built from TRBV7-9 and TRBJ2-2; 7 nucleotides line up with TRBD1. CDR1 and CDR2 (germline): SEHNR, FQNEAQ (reference sequence). J was trimmed by 7 bases and V by 3 bases; bases with no gene match: 11. The CDR3 has 16 residues. The CDR3 nucleotides are TGTGCCAGCAGCTTCCGGGACAGTTCTTTTCGCGGGGAGCTGTTTTTT. It codes for CASSFRDSSFRGELFF.

The V and J genes are TRBV5-1 and TRBJ1-4; unclear D gene. The length of the CDR3 is 16 residues. Germline V gene data show CDR1 as SGHRS and CDR2 as YFSETQ. The V end was cut by 3 bases, the J end by 0 bases, with 12 bases between. The CDR3 DNA sequence: TGCGCCAGCAGCTCCGGGATTCTTGCAACTAATGAAAAACTGTTTTTT. Protein product: CASSSGILATNEKLFF.

V usage is TRBV19 and J usage is TRBJ1-2; D might be TRBD1 (5 bases). Germline values: CDR1 LNHDA, CDR2 SQIVND (reference sequence). With 3 bases removed from V and 4 bases from J, the gap between germline ends came to 18 bases. The CDR3 runs to 16 residues. The CDR3 nucleotides are TGTGCCAGTAGTATTTCGGCAGGGCGGAATATCTATGGCTACACCTTC. Translated: CASSISAGRNIYGYTF.

The chain couples TRBV5-4 to TRBJ2-2; D could derive from TRBD1 or TRBD2 (7 bases each). Germline CDR1 reads SGHNT; CDR2 reads YYREEE (reference sequence). This CDR3 contains 15 residues. Deletions cut 9 bases from V and 0 bases from J, with 15 bases between. CDR3 amino acids: CATQGGVSNTGELFF. The DNA of the CDR3 is TGTGCCACCCAGGGGGGGGTGTCGAACACCGGGGAGCTGTTTTTT.

This clonotype occurred once. The genes are TRBV6-8 and TRBJ1-1; perhaps TRBD1 as D (5 bases). The CDR3 consists of 15 residues. Trimming shortened V by 0 bases and J by 7 bases, and 15 bases separated the two germline ends. CDR1 and CDR2 from the germline V gene are MNHGY and SAAAGT. The CDR3 DNA follows: TGTGCCAGCAGTTACTCGGGAGGGGCCCTAAATGAAGCTTTCTTT. Amino acids: CASSYSGGALNEAFF.

This chain uses TRBV6-1 with TRBJ1-5; D may be TRBD1 (5 bases). Trimming took 6 bases from V and 5 from J, leaving 14 bases between them. This CDR3 comprises 14 residues. Germline V gene sequence: CDR1 MNHNS, CDR2 SASEGT. CDR3 bases: TGTGCCAGCAGAGCCTCAGGGTTTGATCAGCCCCAGCATTTT. Translating gives CASRASGFDQPQHF.

CDR3 loop: CASSLALMGGANTEAFF. The CDR3 bases are TGTGCCAGCAGCTTAGCCTTAATGGGCGGCGCGAACACTGAAGCTTTCTTT. This chain connects TRBV7-9 to TRBJ1-1; D gene uncertain. Looked up from germline, CDR1 is SEHNR and CDR2 is FQNEAQ (reference sequence). This CDR3 region has 17 residues. Trimming took 0 bases from V and 1 from J, leaving 15 bases between them.